This T cell receptor beta chain was obtained from a study of blood T cells in healthy people across ages. General observations from the study: Age advanced and TCR beta diversity per million T cells fell, roughly linearly. What prevented conclusive comparison of naive and antigen-experienced cells was that PBMCs were unsorted.

This clonotype was recorded many times. Its target is not known. Primed by a sample-barcoded 5' primer and a J-beta primer mix, a second PCR proceeded for roughly 7 to 11 cycles. Each CDR3 protein gets one entry after TCRdb re-called the 5' RACE reads with MiXCR. The sample shows roughly 1.9 million distinct CDR3 sequences, 30% to 40% of them seen only once. Researchers collected roughly 9.8 milliliters of peripheral blood from every single donor. A minimum of 5 micrograms of total RNA was extracted per sample. The ends lost 5 bases at V and 2 bases at J; junction bases unmatched: 6. The germline gives CDR1 MNHEY, CDR2 SVGAGI. This CDR3 spans 16 amino acids.

Sequences were obtained from blood. The chain uses TRBV6-5 and TRBJ2-6, with 7 nucleotides matching TRBD1. This sequence originates from a human donor in good health. CDR3 amino acids: CASSRATGAGANVLTF. CDR3 in DNA: TGTGCCAGCAGTCGCGCCACAGGGGCTGGGGCCAACGTCCTGACTTTC.